One sample yielded the 27 T cell receptor beta chains listed below, sequenced in a study of blood T cell repertoires in COVID-19 (dated by TCRdb to the early 2020s). Library construction relied on the immunoSEQ multiplex PCR assay. Sourced from immuneACCESS, this table was stored by TCRdb with only in-frame sequences that have V and J called. A share of the clones is absent; for the studies checked, an unresolved V gene accounts for under half, and the remainder has no known explanation. For this sample there are some 220,000 clones; roughly 84% appear just once. The biggest ten clones account for about 2.3% of the sample. The sequenced material came from peripheral blood. The receptor set was obtained from a woman in her sixties with acute or convalescent COVID-19.

The CDR3 sequence is CASSQDLGRQPQHF. CDR3 nucleotides: TGCGCCAGCAGCCAAGATCTTGGGCGACAGCCCCAGCATTTT. The genes are TRBV4-1 and TRBJ1-5; D is unresolved. Trimming stripped 0 bases from V and 7 bases from J, with 10 bases between. CDR1 is MGHRA, CDR2 YSYEKL, per germline. CDR3 size: 14 residues.

This rearrangement joins TRBV4-1 to TRBJ1-1; TRBD1 might be the D (6 bases). The germline gives CDR1 MGHRA, CDR2 YSYEKL. The CDR3 is made up of 14 amino acids. Trimming took off 3 bases at V and 3 bases at J, with 11 bases between the two ends. CDR3 residues: CASSHREGDTEAFF. The CDR3 nucleotides read TGCGCCAGCAGCCACAGGGAGGGGGACACTGAAGCTTTCTTT.

As DNA, the CDR3 is TGTGCCAGCAGAGACAGGGGGCTCGGCAATTCACCCCTCCACTTT. Translation gives CASRDRGLGNSPLHF. V is TRBV6-5 and J is TRBJ1-6; TRBD1 aligns across 10 bases. The germline V gene has CDR1 MNHEY and CDR2 SVGAGI. Trimming took 6 bases from V and 7 from J; bases not matched to a gene: 6. CDR3 size: 15 residues.

V usage is TRBV24-1 and J usage is TRBJ2-2; TRBD2 might be the D (6 bases). CDR3 size: 16 residues. In germline, CDR1 is KGHDR, CDR2 SFDVKD. Trimming took 1 base from V and 0 from J, leaving 8 bases between them. Here the CDR3 reads CATSDLWGANTGELFF. CDR3 bases: TGTGCCACCAGTGATTTATGGGGGGCGAACACCGGGGAGCTGTTTTTT.

The chain links TRBV7-2 to TRBJ1-1; D ambiguous. The CDR3 length is 15 residues. Germline V gene lookup returns CDR1 SGHTA and CDR2 FQGNSA. Deletions cut 5 bases from V and 1 base from J, with 14 bases between. The CDR3 reads CASSTRGPRNTEAFF. In DNA, the CDR3 is TGTGCCAGCAGCACCAGAGGGCCACGGAACACTGAAGCTTTCTTT.

The J gene is TRBJ2-3, the V gene TRBV28, with TRBD2 identical over 8 bases. CDR3 length: 15 amino acids. V shed 1 base, J shed 6 bases, and the junction held 6 bases outside the gene matches. Per germline, CDR1 MDHEN and CDR2 SYDVKM. CDR3 loop: CASSLYAGGGDTQYF. The CDR3 DNA follows: TGTGCCAGCAGTTTATATGCGGGGGGAGGGGATACGCAGTATTTT.

This clone is a singleton in its sample. V gene TRBV6-5 combines with J gene TRBJ1-1, with D tentatively TRBD1 (5 bases). Germline CDR1 is MNHEY and CDR2 is SVGAGI. The CDR3 totals 15 residues. Trimming left V 7 bases short and J 4 bases short, with 19 bases between. The CDR3 sequence: CASNPRQGLGTEAFF. CDR3 coding DNA: TGTGCCAGCAATCCTCGCCAGGGTTTAGGCACTGAAGCTTTCTTT.

DNA for the CDR3: TGTGCCAGCAGGGATATAACAGCAAACACTGAAGCTTTCTTT. Its protein product is CASRDITANTEAFF. This chain links TRBV6-5 with TRBJ1-1; the D is unclear. This CDR3 contains 14 residues. In germline, CDR1 is MNHEY, CDR2 SVGAGI. The germline V and J ends were trimmed by 6 bases and 2 bases, with 13 bases remaining between them.

This clone has more than one count but fewer than ten. The gene calls are TRBV15 and TRBJ1-5, with 8 nucleotides matching TRBD1. Germline CDR1 LNHNV, CDR2 YYDKDF (reference sequence). The length of the CDR3 is 15 residues. The trim removed 0 bases at V and 6 bases at J, leaving 4 bases unmatched. CDR3 sequence reads: CATSRDRGPLQPQHF. As DNA, the CDR3 is TGTGCCACCAGCAGAGACAGGGGGCCGCTTCAGCCCCAGCATTTT.

The genes are TRBV4-2 and TRBJ1-5, with D perhaps TRBD1 (5 bases). With 0 bases removed from V and 7 bases from J, the gap between germline ends came to 13 bases. Germline V gene sequence: CDR1 LGHNA, CDR2 YNFKEQ. The CDR3 loop spans 15 amino acids. The CDR3 is CASSQDSQGLQPQHF. In DNA, the CDR3 is TGTGCCAGCAGCCAAGATAGCCAGGGTCTCCAGCCCCAGCATTTT.

This clone has only a few counts. Here the CDR3 reads CASSPYEGEPGTEAFF. The CDR3 DNA reads TGTGCCAGCAGTCCTTATGAGGGGGAGCCAGGCACTGAAGCTTTCTTT. The chain has TRBV11-2 and TRBJ1-1; D is perhaps TRBD1 (6 bases). Germline V gene data show CDR1 as SGHAT and CDR2 as FQNNGV. The CDR3 totals 16 residues. V lost 6 bases, J lost 4 bases, and 21 bases lay in between.

This chain connects TRBV15 to TRBJ1-4; D perhaps matches TRBD1 (6 bases). This CDR3 comprises 16 residues. Germline V gene data show CDR1 as LNHNV and CDR2 as YYDKDF (reference sequence). Trimming removed 3 bases from V and 5 bases from J, with 16 bases in between. In nucleotides, the CDR3 is TGTGCCACCAGCAGTGGCCGGGACATTATGAATGAAAAACTGTTTTTT. Residues: CATSSGRDIMNEKLFF.

The chain combines TRBV6-2 or TRBV6-3 with TRBJ2-7; 8 nucleotides align to TRBD2. The junction had 9 bases not matched to a gene; V was cut back by 2 bases and J by 6 bases. The CDR3 is 15 amino acids. Germline V gene sequence: CDR1 MNHEY, CDR2 SVGEGT. The CDR3 nucleotides read TGTGCCAGCAGTTACGCTGGACTAGCACTTAGCGAGCAGTACTTC. This gives the protein CASSYAGLALSEQYF.

The chain is built from TRBV7-3 and TRBJ2-1, with D maybe TRBD2 (7 bases). The CDR3 spans 14 residues. V dropped 1 base and J dropped 9 bases, with 13 bases sitting between them. Looked up from germline, CDR1 is SGHTA and CDR2 is FQGTGA. The chain's CDR3 is CASSLNQGGGEQFF. CDR3 bases: TGTGCCAGCAGCTTAAACCAGGGAGGGGGTGAGCAGTTCTTC.

The J gene is TRBJ2-7, the V gene TRBV10-3; TRBD1 matches 11 bases. Trimming removed 10 bases from V and 3 bases from J; junction bases left unmatched: 8. CDR3 length: 14 amino acids. Germline values: CDR1 ENHRY, CDR2 SYGVKD. The CDR3: CATLRTGGDYEQYF. CDR3 coding DNA: TGTGCCACCCTTAGGACAGGGGGCGACTACGAGCAGTACTTC.

The chain combines TRBV9 with TRBJ2-1; D is unresolved. The ends were cut back, 0 bases at V and 6 bases at J, with 4 bases in the middle. Germline V gene data show CDR1 as SGDLS and CDR2 as YYNGEE. This CDR3 is built from 12 residues. The CDR3 spells CASSVGLNEQFF. In nucleotides, the CDR3 is TGTGCCAGCAGCGTAGGACTCAATGAGCAGTTCTTC. Full variable domain (missing parts from reference TRBV9 and TRBJ2-1): DSGVTQTPKHLITATGQRVTLRCSPRSGDLSVYWYQQSLDQGLQFLIQYYNGEERAKGNILERFSAQQFPDLHSELNLSSLELGDSALYFCASSVGLNEQFFGPGTRLTVL.

The V call is TRBV3-1 (or the pseudogene TRBV3-2), the J call TRBJ1-6; TRBD1 matches at 9 bases. The CDR3 consists of 15 residues. Looked up from germline, CDR1 is LGHDT and CDR2 is YNNKEL (reference sequence). After removal of 3 bases from V and 6 bases from J, the junction contained 3 bases not matched to a gene. This chain's CDR3 is CASSQGDRANSPLHF. The CDR3 bases are TGTGCCAGCAGCCAGGGGGACAGGGCTAATTCACCCCTCCACTTT.

V gene TRBV19 combines with J gene TRBJ1-5; a weak D match, TRBD1 (6 bases). In germline, CDR1 is LNHDA, CDR2 SQIVND (reference sequence). Trimming removed 4 bases at V and 4 bases at J, with 11 bases between. The CDR3 contains 14 residues. CDR3 bases: TGTGCCAGTAGTAAGCTACAGGGAAATCAGCCCCAGCATTTT. Its translation is CASSKLQGNQPQHF.

The chain uses TRBV5-6 and TRBJ2-3; D is perhaps TRBD2 (5 bases). Germline CDR1 and CDR2: SGHDT and YYEEEE. Trimming stripped 7 bases from V and 0 bases from J, with 12 bases between. This CDR3 has 14 residues. The CDR3 region is CASEGEHSTDTQYF. The CDR3 coding sequence is TGTGCCAGCGAGGGCGAGCATAGCACAGATACGCAGTATTTT.

This clone came up a few times. The genes are TRBV6-6 and TRBJ1-2, with a tentative D call TRBD1 (5 bases). The V end lost 0 bases, the J end lost 9 bases, and 20 bases lay between the germline ends. This CDR3 region has 16 residues. In germline, CDR1 is MNHNY, CDR2 SVGAGI (reference sequence). CDR3 amino acids: CASSYSNPTAGMSYTF. CDR3 in DNA: TGTGCCAGCAGTTACTCGAATCCCACTGCAGGGATGAGCTACACCTTC.

The gene calls are TRBV7-2 and TRBJ1-2; no firm D call. This CDR3 contains 13 residues. Germline V gene sequence: CDR1 SGHTA, CDR2 FQGNSA. V lost 0 bases and J lost 3, with 5 bases in between. This CDR3 is CASSLASDYGYTF. CDR3 DNA: TGTGCCAGCAGCTTAGCTTCCGACTATGGCTACACCTTC. Complete variable domain (other parts from reference TRBV7-2 and TRBJ1-2): GAGVSQSPSNKVTEKGKDVELRCDPISGHTALYWYRQSLGQGLEFLIYFQGNSAPDKSGLPSDRFSAERTGGSVSTLTIQRTQQEDSAVYLCASSLASDYGYTFGSGTRLTVV.

This chain connects TRBV6-5 to TRBJ1-2, with 9 bases aligning to TRBD1. The CDR3 covers 13 residues. V lost 6 bases, J lost 4 bases, and 3 bases stayed unmatched. CDR1 is MNHEY and CDR2 is SVGAGI in the germline V gene. This CDR3 reads CASRGQGAYGYTF. The CDR3 DNA reads as TGTGCCAGCAGGGGACAGGGCGCCTATGGCTACACCTTC.

V and J are TRBV2 and TRBJ1-1, with D tentatively TRBD1 (5 bases). CDR1 and CDR2 (germline): SNHLY, FYNNEI. CDR3 size: 14 residues. V lost 3 bases to trimming and J lost 4 bases, with 12 bases between them. The CDR3 loop is CASSELGDGTEAFF. CDR3 sequence (DNA): TGTGCCAGCAGTGAGTTAGGGGATGGCACTGAAGCTTTCTTT.

V usage is TRBV3-1 (or the pseudogene TRBV3-2) and J usage is TRBJ1-4, with a weak D call TRBD1 (5 bases). Deletions cut 5 bases from V and 8 bases from J, with 15 bases between. This CDR3 has 14 residues. The germline V gene has CDR1 LGHDT and CDR2 YNNKEL (reference sequence). The CDR3 loop is CASSAGGLKEKLFF. CDR3 sequence (DNA): TGTGCCAGCAGCGCGGGGGGGTTAAAGGAAAAACTGTTTTTT.

The chain carries TRBV11-2 and TRBJ2-1, with 12 bases identical to TRBD2. This CDR3 region has 16 residues. Germline CDR1 and CDR2: SGHAT and FQNNGV. The trim removed 8 bases at V and 7 bases at J, leaving 12 bases unmatched. The CDR3 DNA is TGTGCCAGCGGCCTACTACTAGCGGGGGGCATAAATGAGCAGTTCTTC. Translated, it gives CASGLLLAGGINEQFF.

This clone was detected only a few times. The rearrangement links TRBV13 to TRBJ2-7, with D possibly TRBD2 on 5 matching bases. The CDR3 sequence is 14 residues long. V was clipped by 5 bases and J by 7 bases, with 18 bases between them. The germline gives CDR1 PRHDT, CDR2 FYEKMQ (reference sequence). Written as DNA, the CDR3 is TGTGCCAGCAGCCCTGGCCCCTTCGGAGGAGAGCAGTACTTC. Residues: CASSPGPFGGEQYF.

The genes are TRBV19 and TRBJ2-7; 8 bases are shared with TRBD1. Per the germline V gene, CDR1 is LNHDA and CDR2 is SQIVND (reference sequence). V was clipped by 8 bases and J by 4 bases; unmatched bases: 13. The CDR3 has 15 residues. CDR3: CASSGTGEGKYEQYF. CDR3 bases: TGTGCCAGTTCCGGGACAGGTGAAGGGAAGTACGAGCAGTACTTC.